The sequence of this T cell receptor beta chain was determined in a study of CXCR3-negative and CXCR3-positive naive CD8 T cells (dated by TCRdb to between 2019 and 2020). The study in broad terms: In total, 130 million to 150 million TRB reads were obtained, corresponding to roughly 1.5 +/- 0.3 million reads per library. The diversity and physicochemical repertoire analyses included some 11 donors pooled from two independent experiments. TRBV-TRBJ cluster analysis included naive subsets from roughly 5 donors and memory cells from 3 donors. Summary of the overall study and its limitations: Within the same donor, TRBV-TRBJ usage looked similar between naive CXCR3-negative and CXCR3-positive cells, but memory cells had distinct patterns. CXCR3 expression partially decreased after cryopreservation, so most assays used freshly isolated PBMCs. Comparably high repertoire diversity was found in both naive subsets, whereas much lower repertoire diversity was found in memory CD8+ T cells. Because surface CD5, which has been linked to self-reactivity in mice, was comparable between naive subsets, TCR interaction strength was also inferred from TRB CDR3 physicochemical properties. Compared with CXCR3-negative naive cells, CXCR3-positive naive cells had TRB CDR3s with higher hydrophobicity (lower Kidera factor 4), lower energy, and higher strength and volume indices.

A remark on this clonotype: Its target antigen remains unknown.

For each CD8+ T cell subset, flow sorting was done in triplicate, and 250,000 to 300,000 cells per subset went directly into RLT lysis buffer. To keep memory contaminants out, a stringent definition of naive CD8+ T cells was applied: CD45RO-CCR7+CD27+CD95-. Peripheral blood mononuclear cells were isolated from buffy coats using standard density gradient centrifugation. A FACSAria III was used to flow-sort naive CD8+ T cells into CXCR3-negative and CXCR3-positive populations. Total RNA was extracted from sorted cells using an RNeasy Mini Kit. The CDR3 runs 17 residues from the cysteine to the phenylalanine. DNA is not recorded here. The germline V gene yields LGHNA for CDR1 and YSLEER for CDR2. Sequencing instrument: NextSeq 550. The Human TCR Profiling Kit (MiLaboratory) was used to prepare UMI-labeled 5' RACE TRB cDNA libraries. The full amount of extracted RNA was used for cDNA synthesis, and the full amount of resulting cDNA was used for PCR amplification. Libraries were prepared in parallel with an identical number of PCR cycles. In the source study's methods: With a minimum of two reads required per UMI, MIGEC and MiXCR pulled out about 53,000 +/- 10,000 unique UMI-labeled TRB cDNA molecules from each library. Each library averaged about 38,000 +/- 11,000 functional in-frame TRB CDR3 nucleotide clonotypes without stop codons. After downsampling to 5000 UMI-labeled TRB molecules per sample, diversity metrics such as normalized Shannon-Wiener and Chao1 were calculated in VDJtools. VDJtools computed clonotype-size-weighted physicochemical properties of the central five CDR3 residues: interaction energy, strength, volume and Kidera factor 4. The reads were reprocessed in TCRdb, with one entry per CDR3 protein sequence and no accompanying DNA. TCRdb, not the authors, supplied the V and J calls. This sample's listing comprises around 140,000 distinct CDR3 sequences. The ten largest clonotypes hold about 0.3% of the sample.

The sequence was obtained from a human donor in good health. Some clones in this sample may be carry-over from other donors' samples. The sequence is built from TRBV4-3 and TRBJ1-2; TCRdb indicates TRBD1, and absent DNA this call remains unverified. The sequencing input was naive CXCR3- CD8+ T cells from blood. The sample's cell subset or site, from its label and the paper: CD45RO-CCR7+CD27+CD95- naive CD8+ T cells lacking CXCR3 (TNR3-). The CDR3 protein: CASSQDWRGSSNYGYTF.